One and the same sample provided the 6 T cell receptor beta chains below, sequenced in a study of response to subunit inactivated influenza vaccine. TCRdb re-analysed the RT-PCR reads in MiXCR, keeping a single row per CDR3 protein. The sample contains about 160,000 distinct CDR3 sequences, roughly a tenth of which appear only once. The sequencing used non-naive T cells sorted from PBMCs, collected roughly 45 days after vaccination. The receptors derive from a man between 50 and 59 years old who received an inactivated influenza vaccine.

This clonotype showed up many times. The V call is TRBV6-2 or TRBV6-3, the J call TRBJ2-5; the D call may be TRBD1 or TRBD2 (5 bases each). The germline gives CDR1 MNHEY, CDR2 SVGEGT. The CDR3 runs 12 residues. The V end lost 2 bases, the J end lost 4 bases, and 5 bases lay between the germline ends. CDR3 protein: CASSYGGETQYF. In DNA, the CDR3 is TGTGCCAGCAGTTACGGGGGAGAGACCCAGTACTTC.

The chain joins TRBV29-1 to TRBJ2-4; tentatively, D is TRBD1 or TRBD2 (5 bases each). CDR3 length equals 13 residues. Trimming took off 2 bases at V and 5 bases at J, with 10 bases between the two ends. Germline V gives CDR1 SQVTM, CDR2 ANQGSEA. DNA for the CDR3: TGCAGCGTTGAAATGGGGCGGGAAAACATTCAGTACTTC. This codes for CSVEMGRENIQYF.

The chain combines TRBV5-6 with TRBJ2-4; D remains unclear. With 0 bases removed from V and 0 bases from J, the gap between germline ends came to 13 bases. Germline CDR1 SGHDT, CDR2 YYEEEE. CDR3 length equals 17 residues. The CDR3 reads CASSLAFPVRAKNIQYF. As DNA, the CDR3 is TGTGCCAGCAGCTTGGCCTTTCCGGTCCGAGCCAAAAACATTCAGTACTTC.

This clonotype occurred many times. The CDR3 region has the DNA TGCGCCAGCAGCCGCCTGGGACAGGGGGCGGGACAGCCCCAGCATTTT. It is translated as CASSRLGQGAGQPQHF. This chain joins TRBV4-3 and TRBJ1-5, with TRBD1 identical over 12 bases. V lost 4 bases to trimming and J lost 7 bases; unmatched junction nucleotides: 8. Germline CDR1 is LGHNA and CDR2 is YSLEER. The CDR3 spans 16 residues.

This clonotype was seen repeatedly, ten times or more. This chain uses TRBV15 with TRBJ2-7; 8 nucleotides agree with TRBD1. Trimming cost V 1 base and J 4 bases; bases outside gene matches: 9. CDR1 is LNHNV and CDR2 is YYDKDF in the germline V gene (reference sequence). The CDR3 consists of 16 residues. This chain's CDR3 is CATSRVFRDRSYEQYF. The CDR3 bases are TGTGCCACCAGCAGAGTTTTTCGGGACAGGAGTTACGAGCAGTACTTC.

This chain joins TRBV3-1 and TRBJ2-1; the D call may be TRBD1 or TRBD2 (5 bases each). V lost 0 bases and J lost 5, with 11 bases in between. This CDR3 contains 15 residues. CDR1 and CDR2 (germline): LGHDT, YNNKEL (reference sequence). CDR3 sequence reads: CASSQEAGRHNEQFF. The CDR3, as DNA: TGTGCCAGCAGCCAAGAGGCAGGGAGACACAATGAGCAGTTCTTC.